This paragraph reports one TCR beta chain. This clone was seen a few times. This receptor's antigen is unknown. Base-call qualities are not available, and no considerably larger clone is one nucleotide away. In the paper's terms, the time point label means: baseline before first vaccination. Read against the paper, the sample's treatment or condition label means: meningococcal conjugate vaccine given as trial control. Vaccinee samples were obtained from the UK trials COV001 and COV002, which included a single-blind randomized controlled phase 2/3 trial of AZD1222 (ChAdOx1 nCoV-19) in healthy adults. For TCRbeta chain sequencing, PBMC samples from trial participants were taken at day 0 and at day 28 after the second dose. The CDR3 regions of human TCRbeta chains were subjected to immunosequencing. As for how the authors treated the data: TCRs in the repertoires were matched against a reference library of SARS-CoV-2-specific TCRs that had been generated with the MIRA antigen-specificity platform. Breadth was defined as the fraction of unique TCRs that were SARS-CoV-2-associated. Depth was defined as the fraction of total T cells that were SARS-CoV-2-associated. Using the MIRA data, every spike-specific TCR was mapped to the spike region that the TCR reacted to and assigned to either a CD4 or a CD8 class. Log10-transformed breadth and depth values were compared by one-way ANOVA with Sidak's multiple comparisons tests. TCRdb holds this immuneACCESS table with in-frame rearrangements only. Some clones are missing; in checked studies, unresolved V genes explain under half, and the rest has no known cause. V and J calls and clone size are copied from that table; D and trimming were computed from the DNA. The sample table shows some 200,000 clones, and 85% to 95% are seen once. More than 0.8% of the sample goes to the ten largest clones.

This sample was taken from a study of T cell responses to AZD1222 COVID-19 vaccine (dated by TCRdb to the early 2020s). Describing the broader study: TCR sequencing was performed for about 250 trial participants, of whom some 200 were given two doses of AZD1222 and approximately 25 were given two doses of MenACWY control vaccine. Trial participants were enrolled by age into 18-55, 56-69 and 70-plus year subgroups, with about 150, 28 and 57 TCR-sequenced participants respectively. Paper-wide results and their limitations: The 56-69-year group was small, and its depth increase did not reach significance, likely because of low power. Participants were mostly white British, with more females than males. The authors suggested clonal diversity may have been underestimated. After two AZD1222 doses, both the breadth and the depth of spike-specific TCRs were significantly higher than at day 0 and than in MenACWY recipients. Vaccine-associated CD4 TCRs spanned the whole spike protein, with dominant responses in regions 160-218 and 743-854. Reportedly, almost half of the unique spike-specific TCRs recognized epitopes lying outside the regions that are mutated in the B.1.351 and B.1.1.7 variants. No day 14 peak-response samples were available, so repertoires were characterized only after the peak T cell response. Only 5 to 7 AZD1222 recipients were SARS-CoV-2 seropositive at baseline, limiting conclusions about previously exposed vaccinees.

V is shortened by 5 bases, J by 5 bases, and the region joining them spans 9 bases. The CDR3, cysteine through phenylalanine, is 12 amino acids long. The kept DNA is CDR3 alone, 36 bases in frame from the first base. From a lookup of the germline V gene (reference sequence), CDR1 and CDR2 are LNHDA and SQIVND. This receptor was identified in an adult in good health. The specimen was peripheral blood, collected on day 0 of MenACWY control vaccination. The chain was built from TRBV19 and TRBJ1-1; TRBD1 is a weak D gene call, 6 bases matching. The nucleotides read TGTGCCAGTAGTGTTAGGGGGACTGAAGCTTTCTTT. This gives the protein CASSVRGTEAFF. Supplemented by the reference TRBV19 and TRBJ1-1 proteins around the CDR3, the complete variable domain is DGGITQSPKYLFRKEGQNVTLSCEQNLNHDAMYWYRQDPGQGLRLIYYSQIVNDFQKGDIAEGYSVSREKKESFPLTVTSAQKNPTAFYLCASSVRGTEAFFGQGTRLTVV.